These 29 T cell receptor beta chains share one sample of origin, sequenced in a study of blood T cell repertoires in COVID-19 (TCRdb year 2020). Libraries came from the immunoSEQ multiplex PCR assay. Sourced from immuneACCESS, this table was stored by TCRdb with only in-frame sequences that have V and J called. A share of the clones is absent; for the studies checked, an unresolved V gene accounts for under half, and the remainder has no known explanation. Present in this sample are around 93,000 clones, just under 90% of which were seen just once. Approximately 15% of the sample is held by the ten biggest clonotypes. What was sequenced was peripheral blood. Receptor source: a human donor in a cohort sampled during active COVID-19.

This chain connects TRBV7-2 to TRBJ2-7; 8 bases agree with TRBD2. Germline lookup yields CDR1 SGHTA and CDR2 FQGNSA. Germline trimming cut 2 bases from V and 1 base from J; bases unmatched to any gene: 7. CDR3 length equals 16 residues. The CDR3 reads CASSLSGRGGSYEQYF. CDR3 DNA: TGTGCCAGCAGCTTATCCGGGAGGGGGGGGTCCTACGAGCAGTACTTC.

The chain carries TRBV5-1 and TRBJ2-6; no firm D call. The CDR3 contains 19 residues. Germline assignment: CDR1 SGHRS and CDR2 YFSETQ. Trimming removed 0 bases at V and 0 bases at J, with 16 bases between. The CDR3 sequence is CASSLVGTVIFSGANVLTF. The DNA of the CDR3 is TGCGCCAGCAGCTTGGTTGGCACCGTCATTTTCTCTGGGGCCAACGTCCTGACTTTC.

This clone came up a few times. V usage is TRBV4-1 and J usage is TRBJ1-2; no firm D call. The ends were cut back, 0 bases at V and 8 bases at J, with 13 bases in the middle. CDR3 length: 14 amino acids. CDR1 and CDR2 from the germline V gene are MGHRA and YSYEKL. CDR3 protein: CASSQEGLTGGYTF. Written as DNA, the CDR3 is TGCGCCAGCAGCCAAGAAGGTCTGACGGGGGGCTACACCTTC.

The rearrangement links TRBV28 to TRBJ2-1, with 10 bases lining up with TRBD2. The CDR3 extends over 16 amino acids. Germline-derived CDR1 and CDR2 are MDHEN and SYDVKM. With 5 bases clipped from V and 5 bases from J, the junction kept 9 bases outside the gene matches. The CDR3 coding sequence is TGTGCCAGCAGTAACCTAGCGGGAGCCGCTCACAATGAGCAGTTCTTC. It specifies CASSNLAGAAHNEQFF. Full variable domain (missing parts from reference TRBV28 and TRBJ2-1): DVKVTQSSRYLVKRTGEKVFLECVQDMDHENMFWYRQDPGLGLRLIYFSYDVKMKEKGDIPEGYSVSREKKERFSLILESASTNQTSMYLCASSNLAGAAHNEQFFGPGTRLTVL.

V is TRBV19 and J is TRBJ1-2; 7 bases map to TRBD1. This CDR3 has 14 amino acids. After removal of 7 bases from V and 7 bases from J, the junction contained 12 bases not matched to a gene. From germline, CDR1 is LNHDA and CDR2 SQIVND (reference sequence). The CDR3 DNA is TGTGCCAGTAAAGAGGCAGGGGGTACGAGTGGCTACACCTTC. It encodes CASKEAGGTSGYTF.

The V call is TRBV5-1, the J call TRBJ2-1, with D possibly being TRBD1 (5 bases). The germline V gene has CDR1 SGHRS and CDR2 YFSETQ. Trimming left V 5 bases short and J 6 bases short, with 12 bases between. The CDR3 sequence is 13 residues long. The CDR3 spells CASRQGVGNEQFF. The CDR3 region has the DNA TGCGCCAGCAGACAAGGGGTCGGCAATGAGCAGTTCTTC.

The chain recombines TRBV30 with TRBJ1-6; D is undetermined. The CDR3 extends over 11 amino acids. In germline, CDR1 is GTSNPN, CDR2 SVGIG (reference sequence). Trimming took off 4 bases at V and 9 bases at J, with 7 bases between the two ends. The CDR3 DNA reads as TGTGCCTGGAAGAGGGCTTCACCCCTCCACTTT. Amino acid sequence: CAWKRASPLHF.

The chain uses TRBV2 and TRBJ2-7, with 8 bases lining up with TRBD1. The junction had 7 bases not matched to a gene; V was cut back by 7 bases and J by 2 bases. In germline, CDR1 is SNHLY, CDR2 FYNNEI. The CDR3 runs to 14 residues. The CDR3 sequence: CASMGNRGAYEQYF. The DNA of the CDR3 is TGTGCCAGCATGGGTAACAGGGGGGCCTACGAGCAGTACTTC.

This chain links TRBV23-1 with TRBJ2-7; perhaps TRBD1 as D (5 bases). TRBV23-1 is flagged as an ORF with uncertain function. CDR3 length: 21 amino acids. The CDR3 reads CAYELPAGQGCTLQQIYEQYF. DNA for the CDR3: TGCGCGTATGAATTACCAGCCGGCCAGGGCTGTACCCTCCAACAAATTTACGAGCAGTACTTC.

The chain recombines TRBV13 with TRBJ1-2; 8 positions match TRBD1. Unmatched junction bases numbered 2, after V lost 5 bases and J lost 3 bases. This CDR3 is built from 13 residues. The germline gives CDR1 PRHDT, CDR2 FYEKMQ (reference sequence). The CDR3 DNA sequence: TGTGCCAGCAGCAAGGACAGGGACTATGGCTACACCTTC. Amino acids: CASSKDRDYGYTF. The full variable domain, rest sourced from reference TRBV13 and TRBJ1-2, is AAGVIQSPRHLIKEKRETATLKCYPIPRHDTVYWYQQGPGQDPQFLISFYEKMQSDKGSIPDRFSAQQFSDYHSELNMSSLELGDSALYFCASSKDRDYGYTFGSGTRLTVV.

This chain connects TRBV5-1 to TRBJ2-1, with 8 positions matching TRBD2. Trimming removed 0 bases from V and 5 bases from J; junction bases left unmatched: 4. The CDR3 runs to 15 residues. The germline V gene has CDR1 SGHRS and CDR2 YFSETQ. CDR3 residues: CASSLGLALNNEQFF. The DNA of the CDR3 is TGCGCCAGCAGCTTGGGACTAGCGCTGAACAATGAGCAGTTCTTC.

The chain employs TRBV5-1 and TRBJ1-1; 8 bases fit TRBD1. This CDR3 has 12 residues. Trimming at V came to 4 bases and at J to 7 bases, leaving 3 bases not matched to a gene. Germline V gene data show CDR1 as SGHRS and CDR2 as YFSETQ. The CDR3 DNA reads TGCGCCAGCAGCCAAGGACAGGGTGAAGCTTTCTTT. It is translated as CASSQGQGEAFF. Looking up the rest from reference TRBV5-1 and TRBJ1-1 gives the full variable domain: KAGVTQTPRYLIKTRGQQVTLSCSPISGHRSVSWYQQTPGQGLQFLFEYFSETQRNKGNFPGRFSGRQFSNSRSEMNVSTLELGDSALYLCASSQGQGEAFFGQGTRLTVV.

The gene calls are TRBV18 and TRBJ2-3; the D gene is possibly TRBD2 (6 bases). The germline gives CDR1 KGHSH, CDR2 LQKENI. Trimming removed 3 bases from V and 4 bases from J, with 11 bases in between. This CDR3 comprises 14 residues. The CDR3 region is CASSPGGMADTQYF. CDR3 DNA: TGTGCCAGCTCACCCGGGGGTATGGCAGATACGCAGTATTTT.

The J gene is TRBJ2-7, the V gene TRBV27; the D gene is possibly TRBD1 (7 bases). This CDR3 contains 13 residues. The V gene's germline CDR1 is MNHEY and CDR2 SMNVEV (reference sequence). Trimming stripped 5 bases from V and 2 bases from J, with 10 bases between. DNA of the CDR3: TGTGCCAGCAGTGACAGGGAGGCCTACGAGCAGTACTTC. Protein: CASSDREAYEQYF.

V is TRBV10-3 and J is TRBJ2-3; D possibly corresponds to TRBD1 (6 bases). This CDR3 has 14 residues. The V gene lost 4 bases and the J gene lost 6 bases, with 14 bases spanning the gap. From germline, CDR1 is ENHRY and CDR2 SYGVKD. CDR3 sequence reads: CAISGYMRGDTQYF. The CDR3 region has the DNA TGTGCCATCAGTGGGTACATGAGGGGGGATACGCAGTATTTT.

The rearrangement links TRBV4-2 to TRBJ1-1, with unresolved D. Per germline, CDR1 LGHNA and CDR2 YNFKEQ. This CDR3 region has 13 residues. Trimming removed 5 bases at V and 1 base at J, with 8 bases between. Here the CDR3 DNA reads TGTGCCAGCAGCGCACCGGGGAACACTGAAGCTTTCTTT. Its translation: CASSAPGNTEAFF.

The J gene is TRBJ2-7, the V gene TRBV19, with 11 bases fitting TRBD1. CDR1 LNHDA and CDR2 SQIVND come from the germline V gene (reference sequence). The CDR3 has 15 amino acids. J lost 2 bases, V lost 5 bases, and 5 bases had no gene match. The CDR3 spells CASSRTGGPTYEQYF. CDR3 coding DNA: TGTGCCAGTAGTCGGACAGGGGGCCCAACCTACGAGCAGTACTTC.

This clone appeared a single time. The V call is TRBV6-5, the J call TRBJ1-1; 7 bases are a match to TRBD1. Per germline, CDR1 MNHEY and CDR2 SVGAGI. V was pared by 6 bases and J by 8 bases, with 6 bases of the junction left unmatched. This CDR3 is 12 amino acids long. The CDR3 DNA reads TGTGCCAGCAGCCAAAGACAGGGAGAAGCTTTCTTT. Residues: CASSQRQGEAFF.

DNA of the CDR3: TGCAGCGTTGCGGTCCATTACGACGAGCAGTACTTC. Amino acid sequence: CSVAVHYDEQYF. The chain couples TRBV29-1 to TRBJ2-7; D is uncertain. Trimming took 4 bases from V and 5 from J, leaving 12 bases between them. This CDR3 is 12 amino acids long. Germline V gene data show CDR1 as SQVTM and CDR2 as ANQGSEA.

The chain joins TRBV10-3 to TRBJ2-1, with 7 bases identical to TRBD2. Germline lookup yields CDR1 ENHRY and CDR2 SYGVKD. Losses at the gene ends were 2 bases for V and 3 bases for J; bases not matched to a gene: 13. CDR3 length: 18 residues. In DNA, the CDR3 is TGTGCCATCAGTGAGCCTGGGTGGGGAGGGGAGGGCTACAATGAGCAGTTCTTC. It yields the protein CAISEPGWGGEGYNEQFF.

This chain links TRBV7-9 with TRBJ1-1; D possibly corresponds to TRBD1 (6 bases). The V gene lost 3 bases and the J gene lost 5 bases, with 13 bases spanning the gap. CDR3 length equals 14 residues. Germline CDR1 SEHNR, CDR2 FQNEAQ (reference sequence). CDR3 amino acids: CASSLSGDFTEAFF. The DNA of the CDR3 is TGTGCCAGCAGCTTGTCAGGGGATTTTACTGAAGCTTTCTTT.

V and J are TRBV5-1 and TRBJ2-6, with D possibly TRBD2 on 6 matching bases. The length of the CDR3 is 15 residues. Looked up from germline, CDR1 is SGHRS and CDR2 is YFSETQ. The ends were cut back, 4 bases at V and 2 bases at J, with 10 bases in the middle. The CDR3 is CASSPLATGANVLTF. In DNA form, the CDR3 reads TGCGCCAGCAGCCCTCTAGCGACTGGGGCCAACGTCCTGACTTTC.

The V call is TRBV10-1, the J call TRBJ2-1; possible D gene TRBD2, 6 bases. CDR1 is WNHNN and CDR2 is SYGVQD in the germline V gene (reference sequence). The V and J ends lost 3 bases and 2 bases respectively, with 11 bases between them. The CDR3 is made up of 15 amino acids. The CDR3 loop reads CASSDGAGTYNEQFF. CDR3 nucleotide sequence: TGCGCCAGCAGTGACGGAGCGGGCACCTACAATGAGCAGTTCTTC.

The chain combines TRBV5-1 with TRBJ2-7; D call uncertain. The germline V gene encodes CDR1 SGHRS and CDR2 YFSETQ. The CDR3 loop spans 15 amino acids. Trimming took 2 bases from V and 4 from J, leaving 16 bases between them. CDR3 amino acids: CASSLNLATPYEQYF. The CDR3 nucleotides read TGCGCCAGCAGCTTAAACTTGGCGACACCATACGAGCAGTACTTC.

V usage is TRBV19 and J usage is TRBJ2-1; 12 nucleotides agree with TRBD2. The CDR3 length is 15 residues. In germline, CDR1 is LNHDA, CDR2 SQIVND (reference sequence). Trimming removed 6 bases from V and 0 bases from J; junction bases left unmatched: 0. DNA for the CDR3: TGTGCCAGTAGGACTAGCGGGGGCTCCTACAATGAGCAGTTCTTC. Its protein is CASRTSGGSYNEQFF. The variable domain in full, completed from reference TRBV19 and TRBJ2-1, reads DGGITQSPKYLFRKEGQNVTLSCEQNLNHDAMYWYRQDPGQGLRLIYYSQIVNDFQKGDIAEGYSVSREKKESFPLTVTSAQKNPTAFYLCASRTSGGSYNEQFFGPGTRLTVL.

This chain joins TRBV6-2 or TRBV6-3 and TRBJ2-1; D gene ambiguous. The germline V gene encodes CDR1 MNHEY and CDR2 SVGEGT. The V end was cut by 3 bases, the J end by 0 bases, with 9 bases between. The CDR3 has 15 amino acids. This CDR3 is CASSYFVSSYNEQFF. CDR3 DNA: TGTGCCAGCAGTTATTTTGTCAGCTCCTACAATGAGCAGTTCTTC.

The chain carries TRBV1 and TRBJ1-2; TRBD1 is the table's D call and was not checked against the DNA. TRBV1 is assigned pseudogene status. This CDR3 has 18 amino acids. The CDR3 here is CTSSQASGGGRVDYGYTF. DNA for the CDR3: TGCACCAGCAGCCAAGCCTCAGGGGGAGGCCGGGTTGACTATGGCTACACCTTC.

This clone was detected once. J is TRBJ2-1 and V is TRBV6-1, with TRBD2 matching 14 bases. The J segment lost 10 bases and the V segment lost 2 bases, leaving 7 bases of the junction unmatched. The CDR3 consists of 16 residues. The germline CDR1 and CDR2 sequences are MNHNS and SASEGT. CDR3 sequence (DNA): TGTGCCAGCAGTGAAACCGGGGGACTAGCGGGAGACGAGCAGTTCTTC. Translated: CASSETGGLAGDEQFF.

This chain connects TRBV11-2 to TRBJ2-3; D remains ambiguous. V gave up 1 base and J gave up 0 bases, with 20 bases separating them. Germline CDR1 and CDR2: SGHAT and FQNNGV. There are 19 residues in the CDR3. This CDR3 reads CASSLGGVERTASTDTQYF. The CDR3 DNA reads TGTGCCAGCAGCTTAGGTGGTGTCGAGCGTACTGCTAGCACAGATACGCAGTATTTT.